The source of this TCR beta chain is a study of cytomegalovirus exposure and HLA in healthy donors. Study conclusions and caveats: Solely CMV serostatus was available to characterize immune exposure.

This CDR3 spans 13 amino acids. V lost 6 bases and J 3 bases, leaving 11 bases between the germline ends. In germline, CDR1 is SNHLY, CDR2 FYNNEI. Use of 60 Vbeta and 13 Jbeta primers characterized the PCR. Method: immunoSEQ multiplex PCR; TCRdb's copy keeps in-frame clones and lacks some. Among 120,000 or so clones listed, around four fifths were seen once. Comments on this clone: Its antigen is unidentified.

The receptor was isolated from a human donor in good health. The genes are TRBV2 and TRBJ1-2; perhaps TRBD1 as D (6 bases). The sequencing input was PBMCs. The CDR3 DNA reads TGTGCCAGCAGGCCGGGACACGACTATGGCTACACCTTC. This gives the protein CASRPGHDYGYTF.